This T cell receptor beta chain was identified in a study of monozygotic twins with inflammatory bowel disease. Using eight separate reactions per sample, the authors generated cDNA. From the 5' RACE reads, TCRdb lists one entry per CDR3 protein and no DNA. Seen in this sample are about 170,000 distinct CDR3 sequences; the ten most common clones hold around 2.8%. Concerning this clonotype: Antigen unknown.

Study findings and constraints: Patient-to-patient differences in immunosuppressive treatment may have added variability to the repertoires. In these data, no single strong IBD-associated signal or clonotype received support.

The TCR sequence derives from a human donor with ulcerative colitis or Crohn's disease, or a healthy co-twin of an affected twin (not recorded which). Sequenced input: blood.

The chain's CDR3 is CAISELAGSNTGELFF. The chain combines TRBV10-3 with TRBJ2-2; TCRdb names TRBD2, which stays unverified in the absence of DNA. The V gene's germline CDR1 is ENHRY and CDR2 SYGVKD. The CDR3 totals 16 residues.